This TCR beta chain was recovered during a study of CD8 T cells in Susac syndrome. Random hexamers served to reverse transcribe roughly 0.5 to 1 ug RNA. Amplification of TCR beta CDR3 across 54 Vbeta and 13 Jbeta was performed with immunoSEQ multiplex PCR. TCRdb fed the immunoSEQ multiplex PCR reads into MiXCR, producing one record per CDR3 protein. The repertoire has about 300,000 distinct CDR3 sequences, around 89% of them found once; the top ten carry less than 0.2%. Peripheral blood CD8+ and CD4+ T cells were profiled by TCR beta sequencing. Negative isolation was applied to CD8+ and CD4+ T cells, and FACS enrichment was applied to TEMRA cells. Trimming cost V 7 bases and J 0 bases, with 10 bases left between them. Per the germline V gene, CDR1 is MDHEN and CDR2 is SYDVKM. The CDR3 sequence is 14 residues long.

This chain links TRBV28 with TRBJ1-3; no clear D gene. This clonotype was sampled from a human donor with multiple sclerosis. The sequenced sample was CD8+ T cells from PBMCs. CDR3 sequence reads: CASTFSSSGNTIYF. The CDR3 DNA reads as TGTGCCAGCACCTTTTCGAGCTCTGGAAACACCATATATTTT. Using reference TRBV28 and TRBJ1-3 for the parts outside the CDR3, the full variable domain is DVKVTQSSRYLVKRTGEKVFLECVQDMDHENMFWYRQDPGLGLRLIYFSYDVKMKEKGDIPEGYSVSREKKERFSLILESASTNQTSMYLCASTFSSSGNTIYFGEGSWLTVV.